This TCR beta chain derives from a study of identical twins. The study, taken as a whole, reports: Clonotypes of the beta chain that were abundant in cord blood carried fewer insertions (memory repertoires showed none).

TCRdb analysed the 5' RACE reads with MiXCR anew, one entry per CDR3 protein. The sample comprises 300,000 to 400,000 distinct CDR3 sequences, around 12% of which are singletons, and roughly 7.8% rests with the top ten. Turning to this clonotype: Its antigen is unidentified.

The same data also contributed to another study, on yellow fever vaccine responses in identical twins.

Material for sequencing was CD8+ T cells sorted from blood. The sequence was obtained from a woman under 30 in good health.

The CDR3 DNA reads as TGTGCCAGCAGCTACCAGGGTGGGACTGAAGCTTTCTTT. Its protein product is CASSYQGGTEAFF. This chain links TRBV7-2 with TRBJ1-1; TRBD1 might be the D (5 bases). Between the trimmed V and J ends, which lost 4 bases and 5 bases, there was a span of 11 bases. CDR1 SGHTA and CDR2 FQGNSA come from the germline V gene. This CDR3 comprises 13 residues.